This TCR beta chain stems from a study of cytomegalovirus exposure and HLA in healthy donors. Primers for the PCR totalled 60 Vbeta and 13 Jbeta. TCRdb's table, derived via immunoSEQ multiplex PCR, lists solely in-frame clones and lacks some. Found here are about 240,000 clones, over 70% of them singletons; the top ten hold 8%. Study-wide points: Prediction of most subjects' HLA-A and HLA-B alleles by TCR beta sequences was reportedly accurate. Several V segments, TRBV6-2 and TRBV6-3 among them, could not be told apart and were dropped. TCR beta V- and J-gene trimming, according to a later analysis, was linked to a missense DCLRE1C variant.

Per germline, CDR1 SQVTM and CDR2 ANQGSEA. This CDR3 comprises 14 residues. As concerns this clone: Its target is unknown. One end of the junction is discordant with germline, which a read error may explain. At the DNA level, this CDR3 is encoded by other sequences in the same sample as well.

The chain combines TRBV29-1 with TRBJ1-1; TRBD1 agrees at 7 bases. What was sequenced was PBMCs. This sequence originates from a woman in her fifties or sixties in good health and CMV-seropositive. CDR3 in amino acids: CSVDGTVMNTEAFF. DNA for the CDR3: TGCAGCGTTGATGGGACAGTCATGAACACTGAGGCTTTCTTT.